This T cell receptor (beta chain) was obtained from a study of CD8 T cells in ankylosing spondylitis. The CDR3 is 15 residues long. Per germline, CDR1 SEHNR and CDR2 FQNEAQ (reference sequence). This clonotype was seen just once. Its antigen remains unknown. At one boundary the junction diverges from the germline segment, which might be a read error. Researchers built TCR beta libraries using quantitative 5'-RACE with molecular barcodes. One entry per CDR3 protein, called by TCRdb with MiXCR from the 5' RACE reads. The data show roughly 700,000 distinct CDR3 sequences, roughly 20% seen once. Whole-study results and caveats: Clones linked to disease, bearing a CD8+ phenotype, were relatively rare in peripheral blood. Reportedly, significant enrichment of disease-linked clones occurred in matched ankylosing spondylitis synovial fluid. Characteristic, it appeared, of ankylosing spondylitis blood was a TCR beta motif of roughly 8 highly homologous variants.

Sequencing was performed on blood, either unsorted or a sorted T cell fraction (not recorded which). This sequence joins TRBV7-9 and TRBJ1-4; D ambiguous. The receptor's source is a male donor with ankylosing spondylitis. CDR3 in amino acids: CASSSVGDLDERLFF. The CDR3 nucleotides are TGTGCCAGCAGCTCAGTAGGTGACTTAGACGAAAGACTGTTTTTT.